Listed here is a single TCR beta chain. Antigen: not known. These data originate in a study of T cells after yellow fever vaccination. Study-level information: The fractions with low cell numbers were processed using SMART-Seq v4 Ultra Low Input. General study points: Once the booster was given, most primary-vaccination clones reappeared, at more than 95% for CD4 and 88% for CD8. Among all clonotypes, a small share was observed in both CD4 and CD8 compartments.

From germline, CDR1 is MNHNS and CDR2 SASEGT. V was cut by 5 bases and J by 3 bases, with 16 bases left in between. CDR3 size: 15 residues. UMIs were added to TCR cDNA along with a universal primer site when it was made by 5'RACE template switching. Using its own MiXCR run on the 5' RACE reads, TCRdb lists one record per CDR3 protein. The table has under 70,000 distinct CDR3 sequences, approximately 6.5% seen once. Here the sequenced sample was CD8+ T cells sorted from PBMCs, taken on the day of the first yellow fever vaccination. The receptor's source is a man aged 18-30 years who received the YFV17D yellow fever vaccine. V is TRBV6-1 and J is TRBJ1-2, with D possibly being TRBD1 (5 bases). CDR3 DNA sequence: TGTGCCAGCAGTCTGTCCGGGACGGGACACTATGGCTACACCTTC. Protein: CASSLSGTGHYGYTF.